This TCR beta chain was captured by sequencing in a study of blood T cells in healthy people across ages. Trimming removed 2 bases from V and 1 base from J, with 15 bases in between. The CDR3 totals 17 residues. Per germline, CDR1 MNHNY and CDR2 SVGAGI (reference sequence). A J-beta primer mix and a sample-barcoded 5' primer were used in a second PCR of about 7 to 12 cycles. The authors tagged each cDNA molecule using a template-switch adaptor with 12 random nucleotides. Each CDR3 protein is one row after TCRdb ran MiXCR on the 5' RACE reads. The sample lists over 1.5 million distinct CDR3 sequences, around 50% occurring once.

The TCR sequence derives from a woman aged 40 to 55 in good health. The source material was blood. This rearrangement joins TRBV6-6 to TRBJ1-5, with D hard to call. The CDR3 is CASSYPRGRASNQPQHF. CDR3 sequence (DNA): TGTGCCAGCAGTTACCCTAGAGGGCGGGCCAGCAATCAGCCCCAGCATTTT.